These 10 T cell receptor beta chains originate from one sample sequenced in a study of PD-1 blockade in classical Hodgkin lymphoma (dated by TCRdb to about 2020). The sample's time point label is to be understood as: cycle 1 day 1 (C1D1), immediately before nivolumab initiation. Every trial patient had relapsed after autologous stem cell transplantation, and cohorts A, B and C differed in prior brentuximab vedotin exposure. The library was generated by the immunoSEQ multiplex PCR assay. Here the immuneACCESS table is served through TCRdb, limited to in-frame sequences with V and J called. Missing clones are a known gap in these copies; in checked studies unresolved V genes cover under half, and the rest lacks a known reason. Counted in this sample were just under 100,000 clones; around 80% of them appeared once. Together, the top ten hold 9% to 15% of the sample. The sample in question was peripheral blood mononuclear cells (PBMCs), obtained at baseline. These receptors were collected from a human donor with classical Hodgkin lymphoma.

This clone has only a few counts. DNA of the CDR3: TGTGCCAGCAGTTTATTGATAGGGGCTCCCATCACCGGGGAGCTGTTTTTT. As protein: CASSLLIGAPITGELFF. The chain combines TRBV28 with TRBJ2-2; D is possibly TRBD1 (5 bases). V was cut by 1 base and J by 4 bases, with 16 bases left in between. Looked up from germline, CDR1 is MDHEN and CDR2 is SYDVKM. The CDR3 extends over 17 amino acids.

The V and J genes are TRBV9 and TRBJ1-1; D unresolved. V was shortened by 2 bases and J by 0 bases, with 5 bases between the two germline ends. The CDR3 loop spans 13 amino acids. Germline V gene data show CDR1 as SGDLS and CDR2 as YYNGEE. The CDR3 sequence is CASSVILNTEAFF. CDR3 DNA: TGTGCCAGCAGCGTTATCTTGAACACTGAAGCTTTCTTT. The full variable domain, its missing parts supplied by reference TRBV9 and TRBJ1-1, is DSGVTQTPKHLITATGQRVTLRCSPRSGDLSVYWYQQSLDQGLQFLIQYYNGEERAKGNILERFSAQQFPDLHSELNLSSLELGDSALYFCASSVILNTEAFFGQGTRLTVV.

This rearrangement joins TRBV7-9 to TRBJ2-1; 11 bases line up with TRBD1. The CDR3 consists of 14 residues. With V trimmed by 7 bases and J by 5 bases, 4 bases remained unmatched. Germline values: CDR1 SEHNR, CDR2 FQNEAQ (reference sequence). CDR3 sequence (DNA): TGTGCCAGCAAGGACAGGGGGCCCCACAATGAGCAGTTCTTC. It yields the protein CASKDRGPHNEQFF.

The genes are TRBV28 and TRBJ1-2; 10 bases are a match to TRBD1. Germline CDR1 reads MDHEN; CDR2 reads SYDVKM. J gave up 4 bases and V 2 bases, and 7 bases lay outside the gene matches. The CDR3 is 16 residues long. CDR3 region: CASSLAGTGVIYGYTF. The CDR3 DNA is TGTGCCAGCAGTTTAGCCGGGACAGGGGTTATCTATGGCTACACCTTC.

As to this clone: The sample contains more than one DNA sequence encoding this CDR3. The chain carries TRBV5-6 and TRBJ1-5; 8 bases line up with TRBD1. Germline V gives CDR1 SGHDT, CDR2 YYEEEE. The CDR3 runs 13 residues. J gave up 6 bases and V 4 bases, and 3 bases lay outside the gene matches. The CDR3 region has the DNA TGTGCCAGCAGCCGGACAGGGATTCAGCCCCAGCATTTT. Encoded protein: CASSRTGIQPQHF.

The DNA for the CDR3 is TGTGCCAGTAGTACGTTAGCGGGAGGGCCGGAGACCCAGTACTTC. The encoded protein is CASSTLAGGPETQYF. The chain couples TRBV19 to TRBJ2-5, with 11 positions matching TRBD2. The CDR3 sequence is 15 residues long. With 4 bases clipped from V and 5 bases from J, the junction kept 6 bases outside the gene matches. CDR1 is LNHDA and CDR2 is SQIVND in the germline V gene (reference sequence).

In this sample, this clone turned up a few times. This chain uses TRBV9 with TRBJ1-3, with a possible D match to TRBD1 (6 bases). Trimming took 0 bases from V and 6 from J, leaving 13 bases between them. Germline V lookup: CDR1 SGDLS, CDR2 YYNGEE. This CDR3 has 15 residues. The CDR3 DNA is TGTGCCAGCAGCGTAGCTGCGCAGGGGCAAAACACCATATATTTT. Protein sequence: CASSVAAQGQNTIYF.

This clone was seen only a few times. The chain combines TRBV7-9 with TRBJ1-2, with TRBD1 matching 11 bases. CDR3 length: 16 residues. Unmatched junction bases numbered 6, after V lost 2 bases and J lost 4 bases. The V gene's germline CDR1 is SEHNR and CDR2 FQNEAQ (reference sequence). Written as DNA, the CDR3 is TGTGCCAGCAGCTTATTGTGGGGACAGGGGGGCTATGGCTACACCTTC. Its translation: CASSLLWGQGGYGYTF.

The gene calls are TRBV6-5 and TRBJ2-1, with D perhaps TRBD2 (5 bases). Looked up from germline, CDR1 is MNHEY and CDR2 is SVGAGI. V was cut by 5 bases and J by 10 bases, with 15 bases left in between. The CDR3 consists of 13 residues. CDR3 region: CASSPVSGGEQFF. The DNA for the CDR3 is TGTGCCAGCAGTCCCGTTTCAGGAGGCGAGCAGTTCTTC.

In DNA form, the CDR3 reads TGCAGCGTTCTCCGACAGGGGACCTATGGCTACACCTTC. This gives the protein CSVLRQGTYGYTF. The chain uses TRBV29-1 and TRBJ1-2; 8 nucleotides line up with TRBD1. This CDR3 contains 13 residues. Germline CDR1 SQVTM, CDR2 ANQGSEA. Unmatched junction bases numbered 6, after V lost 5 bases and J lost 4 bases. Supplemented by reference TRBV29-1 and TRBJ1-2, the full variable domain reads SAVISQKPSRDICQRGTSLTIQCQVDSQVTMMFWYRQQPGQSLTLIATANQGSEATYESGFVIDKFPISRPNLTFSTLTVSNMSPEDSSIYLCSVLRQGTYGYTFGSGTRLTVV.